A selection of T cell receptor beta chains follows, all from one sample in a study of T cell responses to AZD1222 COVID-19 vaccine. Sequencing used immunoSEQ multiplex PCR; TCRdb keeps in-frame clones, though not all of them. The sample shows about 150,000 clones, about 85% of them seen only once. The starting material was peripheral blood, obtained after recovery from COVID-19. Receptor source: an adult who had recovered from COVID-19. Each CDR3 is given with its conserved first and last residue. A D gene is named only where the DNA matches it firmly. Expanded clones are given a class, and other clones once, few, many or no size at all.

D gene: NA; V gene: TRBV25-1; J gene: TRBJ2-5; clone size: many; CDR3 DNA: TGTGCCAGCAGTGTAGTCGAGACCCAGTACTTC; CDR3 protein: CASSVVETQYF
D gene: TRBD1; V gene: TRBV5-3; J gene: TRBJ1-4; clone size: NA; CDR3 DNA: TGTGCCAGAAGTTACCGACAGGGGGATGAAAAACTGTTTTTT; CDR3 protein: CARSYRQGDEKLFF
D gene: NA; V gene: TRBV7-7; J gene: TRBJ1-1; clone size: NA; CDR3 DNA: TGTGCTAGCAGCCAAGGGGAGAGCACTGAAGCTTTCTTT; CDR3 protein: CASSQGESTEAFF
D gene: NA; V gene: TRBV5-1; J gene: TRBJ2-7; clone size: NA; CDR3 DNA: TGCGCCAGCAGGTTGACAGGGAGGATCTACGAGCAGTACTTC; CDR3 protein: CASRLTGRIYEQYF
D gene: TRBD1; V gene: TRBV11-3; J gene: TRBJ2-7; clone size: NA; CDR3 DNA: TGTGCCAGCAGCCCAGGACAGGGTTCCTACGAGCAGTACTTC; CDR3 protein: CASSPGQGSYEQYF
D gene: TRBD1; V gene: TRBV5-1; J gene: TRBJ1-1; clone size: NA; CDR3 DNA: TGCGCCAGCAGCTCGAGCAGTCGGACAGGGGGGATGAACACTGAAGCTTTCTTT; CDR3 protein: CASSSSSRTGGMNTEAFF
D gene: NA; V gene: TRBV3-1/TRBV3-2; J gene: TRBJ2-7; clone size: once; CDR3 DNA: TGTGCCAGCAGCCAAGATAGTTACGAGCAGTACTTC; CDR3 protein: CASSQDSYEQYF
D gene: NA; V gene: TRBV18; J gene: TRBJ1-1; clone size: NA; CDR3 DNA: TGTGCCAGCTCACCCGGGAGAAGATATGGGAACACTGAAGCTTTCTTT; CDR3 protein: CASSPGRRYGNTEAFF
D gene: TRBD2; V gene: TRBV5-4; J gene: TRBJ2-7; clone size: NA; CDR3 DNA: TGTGCCAGCAGCTCGGGACTAGCGTCCGAGCAGTACTTC; CDR3 protein: CASSSGLASEQYF
D gene: TRBD2; V gene: TRBV29-1; J gene: TRBJ2-1; clone size: NA; CDR3 DNA: TGCAGCGTCTCCATAGCGGGGGAATCGGATGAGCAGTTCTTC; CDR3 protein: CSVSIAGESDEQFF
D gene: TRBD1; V gene: TRBV10-3; J gene: TRBJ1-2; clone size: NA; CDR3 DNA: TGTGCCATCAGACCCGGGACAGGGGAGGACGGCTACACCTTC; CDR3 protein: CAIRPGTGEDGYTF
D gene: NA; V gene: TRBV6-2/TRBV6-3; J gene: TRBJ2-5; clone size: NA; CDR3 DNA: TGTGCCAGCAGTTACTCGGACGGGGACCAAGAGACCCAGTACTTC; CDR3 protein: CASSYSDGDQETQYF
D gene: NA; V gene: TRBV5-1; J gene: TRBJ2-7; clone size: NA; CDR3 DNA: TGCGCCAGCAGCTTGTTGGGCTACGAGCAGTACTTC; CDR3 protein: CASSLLGYEQYF
D gene: TRBD1; V gene: TRBV5-1; J gene: TRBJ1-5; clone size: NA; CDR3 DNA: TGCGCCAGCAGCTTGGACAGGGGGCCCAATCAGCCCCAGCATTTT; CDR3 protein: CASSLDRGPNQPQHF
D gene: TRBD2; V gene: TRBV6-2/TRBV6-3; J gene: TRBJ2-1; clone size: few; CDR3 DNA: TGTGCCAGCATCCCGTCGGGGCCGGGAGGTGAGCAGTTCTTC; CDR3 protein: CASIPSGPGGEQFF
D gene: NA; V gene: TRBV12-2; J gene: TRBJ2-7; clone size: NA; CDR3 DNA: TGTGCAAGTCGCCCCAACCGGAGCCGGGACAGGGTCGGGGTCGGTGGAAACTACGAGCAGTACTTC; CDR3 protein: CASRPNRSRDRVGVGGNYEQYF
D gene: NA; V gene: TRBV6-5; J gene: TRBJ2-3; clone size: NA; CDR3 DNA: TGTGCCAGCAGTTACTCCCCAGCGGAAATCACAGATACGCAGTATTTT; CDR3 protein: CASSYSPAEITDTQYF
D gene: NA; V gene: TRBV7-2; J gene: TRBJ2-5; clone size: NA; CDR3 DNA: TGTGCCAGCACCCCTTCGAGGGGAGAGACCCAGTACTTC; CDR3 protein: CASTPSRGETQYF
D gene: NA; V gene: TRBV25-1; J gene: TRBJ1-2; clone size: NA; CDR3 DNA: TGTGCCAGCAGTGAAGGATCCTACTATGGCTACACCTTC; CDR3 protein: CASSEGSYYGYTF
D gene: TRBD1; V gene: TRBV10-2; J gene: TRBJ1-1; clone size: NA; CDR3 DNA: TGCGCCAGCCTTCCGGGACAGGGGAACACTGAAGCTTTCTTT; CDR3 protein: CASLPGQGNTEAFF
D gene: TRBD1; V gene: TRBV28; J gene: TRBJ2-2; clone size: NA; CDR3 DNA: TGTGCCAGCAGTCCGACAGGGGCGAAGACCGGGGAGCTGTTTTTT; CDR3 protein: CASSPTGAKTGELFF
D gene: TRBD1; V gene: TRBV10-3; J gene: TRBJ1-5; clone size: NA; CDR3 DNA: TGTGCCATCAGTGACCCCGGACAGGGGGATCAGCCCCAGCATTTT; CDR3 protein: CAISDPGQGDQPQHF